A selection of T cell receptor beta chains follows, all from one sample in a study of Graves' ophthalmopathy and Graves' hyperthyroidism. TCRdb used MiXCR to reprocess the multiplex PCR reads, holding one entry per CDR3 protein. The table has 200,000 to 250,000 distinct CDR3 sequences, around 45% seen once. The sample consisted of peripheral blood. The receptor set was obtained from an adult man with Graves' ophthalmopathy. Both conserved end residues are part of each CDR3. Fields, in order: D gene, J gene, clone size, V gene, CDR3 protein, CDR3 DNA. A D gene is named only where the DNA matches it firmly. Size values are once, few and many counts, or a class for expanded clones, and some rows have none.

d_call: .; j_call: TRBJ1-5; clone_size: few; v_call: TRBV7-2; cdr3_aa: CASSLTGYNQPQHF; cdr3_nt: TGTGCCAGCAGTCTTACAGGGTACAATCAGCCCCAGCATTTT
d_call: TRBD2; j_call: TRBJ2-2; clone_size: .; v_call: TRBV7-2; cdr3_aa: CASSRKTTRAGGPDTGELFF; cdr3_nt: TGTGCCAGCAGCCGAAAAACCACTCGAGCGGGGGGGCCGGACACCGGGGAGCTGTTTTTT
d_call: TRBD1; j_call: TRBJ2-7; clone_size: .; v_call: TRBV15; cdr3_aa: CATSTRGTGGLEQYF; cdr3_nt: TGTGCCACCAGCACCCGAGGGACAGGGGGACTCGAGCAGTACTTC
d_call: .; j_call: TRBJ2-2; clone_size: .; v_call: TRBV15; cdr3_aa: CATSQVSATGELFF; cdr3_nt: TGTGCCACCAGCCAGGTATCCGCCACCGGGGAGCTGTTTTTT
d_call: .; j_call: TRBJ2-7; clone_size: .; v_call: TRBV6-6; cdr3_aa: CASSYGRDFYEQYF; cdr3_nt: TGTGCCAGCAGTTACGGGCGGGACTTCTACGAGCAGTACTTC
d_call: .; j_call: TRBJ2-2; clone_size: .; v_call: TRBV24-1; cdr3_aa: CATRDHGAGNTGELFF; cdr3_nt: TGTGCCACCAGGGACCACGGGGCAGGAAACACCGGGGAGCTGTTTTTT
d_call: TRBD1; j_call: TRBJ1-6; clone_size: .; v_call: TRBV7-8; cdr3_aa: CASSAGQGEGSPLHF; cdr3_nt: TGTGCCAGCAGCGCTGGACAGGGGGAGGGTTCACCCCTCCACTTT
d_call: .; j_call: TRBJ2-7; clone_size: many; v_call: TRBV10-3; cdr3_aa: CAISDQYEQYF; cdr3_nt: TGTGCCATCAGTGACCAGTACGAGCAGTACTTC
d_call: TRBD1; j_call: TRBJ2-2; clone_size: .; v_call: TRBV28; cdr3_aa: CASRWGTGSNTGELFF; cdr3_nt: TGTGCCAGCAGGTGGGGGACAGGATCGAACACCGGGGAGCTGTTTTTT
d_call: TRBD1; j_call: TRBJ1-1; clone_size: .; v_call: TRBV18; cdr3_aa: CASSPGQVTEAFF; cdr3_nt: TGTGCCAGCTCACCGGGACAGGTCACTGAAGCTTTCTTT
d_call: TRBD1; j_call: TRBJ2-1; clone_size: once; v_call: TRBV5-1; cdr3_aa: CASSSGTGTEQFF; cdr3_nt: TGTGCCAGCTCTTCCGGGACAGGCACAGAGCAGTTCTTC
d_call: .; j_call: TRBJ2-3; clone_size: few; v_call: TRBV12-3/TRBV12-4; cdr3_aa: CASQRTDTQYF; cdr3_nt: TGTGCCAGCCAGCGGACAGATACGCAGTATTTT
d_call: TRBD2; j_call: TRBJ2-2; clone_size: few; v_call: TRBV9; cdr3_aa: CASSPGLAGGTGELFF; cdr3_nt: TGTGCCAGCAGCCCGGGACTAGCGGGGGGCACCGGGGAGCTGTTTTTT
d_call: .; j_call: TRBJ1-2; clone_size: .; v_call: TRBV24-1; cdr3_aa: CATSSGGSGYTF; cdr3_nt: TGTGCCACCAGTTCGGGGGGGAGCGGCTACACCTTC
d_call: TRBD1; j_call: TRBJ1-1; clone_size: few; v_call: TRBV24-1; cdr3_aa: CATSSGQGMNTEAFF; cdr3_nt: TGTGCCACCAGTTCCGGACAGGGGATGAACACTGAAGCTTTCTTT
d_call: .; j_call: TRBJ2-5; clone_size: .; v_call: TRBV10-3; cdr3_aa: CAISAKGETQYF; cdr3_nt: TGTGCCATCAGTGCCAAGGGGGAGACCCAGTACTTC
d_call: .; j_call: TRBJ2-7; clone_size: .; v_call: TRBV2; cdr3_aa: CASIGRGRTYEQYF; cdr3_nt: TGTGCCAGCATCGGGAGGGGGCGCACCTACGAGCAGTACTTC
d_call: TRBD2; j_call: TRBJ2-5; clone_size: once; v_call: TRBV10-3; cdr3_aa: CAISYLKTSGYQETQYF; cdr3_nt: TGTGCCATCAGTTACCTCAAGACTAGCGGGTACCAAGAGACCCAGTACTTC
d_call: .; j_call: TRBJ1-1; clone_size: .; v_call: TRBV7-3; cdr3_aa: CASSEGHGNTEAFF; cdr3_nt: TGTGCCAGCAGCGAGGGACACGGGAACACTGAAGCTTTCTTT
d_call: .; j_call: TRBJ1-2; clone_size: .; v_call: TRBV2; cdr3_aa: CASRADSPGGYTF; cdr3_nt: TGTGCCAGCAGAGCGGACAGCCCAGGGGGCTACACCTTC
d_call: TRBD2; j_call: TRBJ2-2; clone_size: .; v_call: TRBV10-3; cdr3_aa: CASSLGTSGRTGELFF; cdr3_nt: TGTGCCAGCAGTTTAGGGACTAGCGGGAGAACCGGGGAGCTGTTTTTT
d_call: TRBD1; j_call: TRBJ1-5; clone_size: few; v_call: TRBV20-1; cdr3_aa: CSARDPGQGPQHF; cdr3_nt: TGCAGTGCTAGAGATCCGGGACAGGGGCCCCAGCATTTT
d_call: .; j_call: TRBJ2-7; clone_size: few; v_call: TRBV6-5; cdr3_aa: CASSYGRAGNEQYF; cdr3_nt: TGTGCCAGCAGTTACGGTAGAGCAGGGAACGAGCAGTACTTC
d_call: TRBD1; j_call: TRBJ2-5; clone_size: .; v_call: TRBV7-2; cdr3_aa: CASSPGDRGNMRETQYF; cdr3_nt: TGTGCCAGCAGCCCTGGGGACAGGGGTAATATGAGAGAGACCCAGTACTTC
d_call: .; j_call: TRBJ1-2; clone_size: .; v_call: TRBV9; cdr3_aa: CASSVDGSSNYGYTF; cdr3_nt: TGTGCCAGCAGCGTAGACGGCTCCTCTAACTATGGCTACACCTTC
d_call: TRBD1; j_call: TRBJ1-2; clone_size: .; v_call: TRBV4-1; cdr3_aa: CASSQPQGAEGYTF; cdr3_nt: TGCGCCAGCAGCCAACCACAGGGGGCGGAGGGCTACACCTTC
d_call: .; j_call: TRBJ1-1; clone_size: few; v_call: TRBV10-3; cdr3_aa: CAIAREMNTEAFF; cdr3_nt: TGTGCCATCGCCAGGGAGATGAACACTGAAGCTTTCTTT
d_call: TRBD1; j_call: TRBJ1-3; clone_size: .; v_call: TRBV29-1; cdr3_aa: CSVAGGNTIYF; cdr3_nt: TGCAGCGTTGCAGGGGGGAACACCATATATTTT
d_call: .; j_call: TRBJ1-5; clone_size: many; v_call: TRBV10-2; cdr3_aa: CATQIGNQPQHF; cdr3_nt: TGCGCCACCCAGATTGGGAATCAGCCCCAGCATTTT
d_call: TRBD1; j_call: TRBJ2-7; clone_size: few; v_call: TRBV20-1; cdr3_aa: CSAGTGTGTQQYF; cdr3_nt: TGCAGTGCTGGGACCGGGACAGGGACACAGCAGTACTTC
d_call: TRBD1; j_call: TRBJ2-3; clone_size: .; v_call: TRBV2; cdr3_aa: CASSEEGATLADTQYF; cdr3_nt: TGTGCCAGCAGTGAAGAGGGGGCTACTCTGGCCGATACGCAGTATTTT
d_call: .; j_call: TRBJ2-2; clone_size: few; v_call: TRBV15; cdr3_aa: CATSRDTENTGELFF; cdr3_nt: TGTGCCACCAGCAGAGATACGGAGAACACCGGGGAGCTGTTTTTT
d_call: .; j_call: TRBJ1-5; clone_size: .; v_call: TRBV19; cdr3_aa: CASQAGVFDNQPQHF; cdr3_nt: TGTGCCAGTCAGGCGGGGGTTTTCGACAATCAGCCCCAGCATTTT
d_call: .; j_call: TRBJ1-2; clone_size: .; v_call: TRBV6-6; cdr3_aa: CASSYSTGAGYTF; cdr3_nt: TGTGCCAGCAGTTACTCGACCGGGGCTGGCTACACCTTC
d_call: .; j_call: TRBJ2-7; clone_size: many; v_call: TRBV7-9; cdr3_aa: CASSLGGWNSYEQYF; cdr3_nt: TGTGCCAGCAGCTTAGGCGGGTGGAACTCCTACGAGCAGTACTTC
d_call: .; j_call: TRBJ1-2; clone_size: .; v_call: TRBV7-2; cdr3_aa: CASSHYRDTLFNYGYTF; cdr3_nt: TGTGCCAGCAGCCATTACAGGGACACTCTGTTTAACTATGGCTACACCTTC
d_call: TRBD1; j_call: TRBJ2-2; clone_size: .; v_call: TRBV29-1; cdr3_aa: CSVHPGTANTGELFF; cdr3_nt: TGCAGCGTTCACCCCGGGACAGCGAACACCGGGGAGCTGTTTTTT